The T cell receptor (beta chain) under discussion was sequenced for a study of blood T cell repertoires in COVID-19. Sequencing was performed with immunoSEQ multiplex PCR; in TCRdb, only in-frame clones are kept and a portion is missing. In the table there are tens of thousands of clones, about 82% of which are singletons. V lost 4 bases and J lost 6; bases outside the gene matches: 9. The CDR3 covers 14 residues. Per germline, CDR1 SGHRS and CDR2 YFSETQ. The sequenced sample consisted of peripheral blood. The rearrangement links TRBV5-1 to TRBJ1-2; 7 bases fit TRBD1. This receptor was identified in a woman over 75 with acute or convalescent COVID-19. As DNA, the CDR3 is TGCGCCAGCAGCCCCCGGGACAGAGTAGATGGCTACACCTTC. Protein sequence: CASSPRDRVDGYTF.